Below, 23 T cell receptor beta chains from the same sample are listed, as sequenced in a study of cytomegalovirus exposure and HLA in healthy donors. The PCR made use of 60 Vbeta and 13 Jbeta primers. Some clones are missing from TCRdb's copy, which holds only in-frame ones; the method was immunoSEQ multiplex PCR. Among 130,000 to 150,000 clones, about three quarters were seen once, and the ten largest hold roughly 1.3%. Sequences were obtained from PBMCs. Receptors originate from a male donor in good health and CMV-seropositive.

V gene TRBV6-5 combines with J gene TRBJ2-5; tentatively, D is TRBD2 (5 bases). The CDR3 is 14 residues long. V was clipped by 0 bases and J by 5 bases, with 10 bases between them. The germline V gene encodes CDR1 MNHEY and CDR2 SVGAGI. This CDR3 is CASSYSIRGETQYF. The CDR3 coding sequence is TGTGCCAGCAGTTACTCGATACGAGGGGAGACCCAGTACTTC.

The V gene is TRBV13, the J gene TRBJ1-1, with 9 bases that match TRBD1. This CDR3 contains 16 residues. The germline V gene has CDR1 PRHDT and CDR2 FYEKMQ (reference sequence). Trimming at V came to 5 bases and at J to 1 base, leaving 8 bases not matched to a gene. CDR3 amino acids: CASSPRTGAGNTEAFF. The CDR3 DNA follows: TGTGCCAGCAGCCCGCGGACAGGGGCGGGGAACACTGAAGCTTTCTTT.

The gene calls are TRBV5-6 and TRBJ2-6; unclear D gene. There are 16 residues in the CDR3. Germline-derived CDR1 and CDR2 are SGHDT and YYEEEE. Trimming removed 4 bases from V and 2 bases from J, with 13 bases in between. CDR3 DNA: TGTGCCAGCAGCCTACCAGAGGATCCTGGGGCCAACGTCCTGACTTTC. The encoded protein is CASSLPEDPGANVLTF.

The chain joins TRBV4-2 to TRBJ1-6, with D unclear. The germline V and J ends were trimmed by 0 bases and 6 bases, with 12 bases remaining between them. Germline V lookup: CDR1 LGHNA, CDR2 YNFKEQ. The CDR3 consists of 16 residues. The CDR3 reads CASSQDRVGSNSPLHF. In nucleotides, the CDR3 is TGTGCCAGCAGCCAAGATCGAGTAGGGAGTAATTCACCCCTCCACTTT.

The rearrangement joins TRBV19 to TRBJ1-4; D gene unclear. Trimming took 8 bases from V and 4 from J, leaving 14 bases between them. From germline, CDR1 is LNHDA and CDR2 SQIVND (reference sequence). The CDR3 extends over 14 amino acids. The CDR3 is CASGPRALNEKLFF. The CDR3 DNA sequence: TGTGCCAGTGGACCGCGGGCCCTTAATGAAAAACTGTTTTTT.

This chain uses TRBV5-8 with TRBJ1-2; D not certain. V lost 4 bases to trimming and J lost 3 bases, with 19 bases between them. Germline CDR1 is SGHTS and CDR2 is YDEGEE. This CDR3 is 16 amino acids long. The CDR3 loop is CASSALRATGHYGYTF. The CDR3 DNA is TGTGCCAGCAGCGCTCTGAGGGCCACGGGTCACTATGGCTACACCTTC.

The chain joins TRBV2 to TRBJ2-5, with a possible D match to TRBD1 (6 bases). V was shortened by 6 bases and J by 4 bases, with 15 bases between the two germline ends. The germline CDR1 and CDR2 sequences are SNHLY and FYNNEI. The CDR3 spans 14 residues. CDR3 sequence (DNA): TGTGCCAGCAGCCCCGGGACACCGGGAGAGACCCAGTACTTC. Its protein is CASSPGTPGETQYF.

This clone was seen a few times. This chain links TRBV28 with TRBJ2-7, with 7 bases aligning to TRBD2. Unmatched junction bases numbered 8, after V lost 3 bases and J lost 6 bases. CDR1 is MDHEN and CDR2 is SYDVKM in the germline V gene. This CDR3 is 14 amino acids long. The CDR3 loop is CASSFLAERGEQYF. The CDR3 DNA is TGTGCCAGCAGTTTTTTAGCGGAGCGGGGCGAGCAGTACTTC.

The chain has TRBV6-5 and TRBJ1-1, with a tentative D call TRBD1 (5 bases). This CDR3 contains 14 residues. Looked up from germline, CDR1 is MNHEY and CDR2 is SVGAGI. V lost 6 bases and J 4 bases, leaving 15 bases between the germline ends. CDR3 protein: CASSLRVSSTEAFF. Written as DNA, the CDR3 is TGTGCCAGCAGCCTCAGGGTTTCGAGCACTGAAGCTTTCTTT.

This chain uses TRBV6-5 with TRBJ1-5; 7 bases are shared with TRBD1. The CDR3 runs to 15 residues. The germline V gene has CDR1 MNHEY and CDR2 SVGAGI. The V and J ends lost 6 bases and 4 bases, in that order; junction bases with no gene match: 9. This CDR3 reads CASSRGVGGNQPQHF. CDR3 sequence (DNA): TGTGCCAGCAGCAGGGGGGTCGGGGGAAATCAGCCCCAGCATTTT.

V is TRBV13 and J is TRBJ2-7, with D possibly being TRBD2 (6 bases). The V gene lost 2 bases and the J gene lost 3 bases, with 17 bases spanning the gap. This CDR3 has 16 residues. Per germline, CDR1 PRHDT and CDR2 FYEKMQ (reference sequence). The CDR3 loop is CASSLRLTGEHYEQYF. As DNA, the CDR3 is TGTGCCAGCAGCTTAAGACTGACGGGGGAACACTACGAGCAGTACTTC.

The chain employs TRBV14 and TRBJ1-2; 8 bases map to TRBD1. This CDR3 contains 14 residues. Germline V lookup: CDR1 SGHDN, CDR2 FVKESK. The V segment lost 1 base and the J segment 2 bases; nucleotides outside the gene matches: 0. CDR3 nucleotide sequence: TGTGCCAGCAGCCAAGGGACAGGGAACTATGGCTACACCTTC. It yields the protein CASSQGTGNYGYTF.

Here the CDR3 DNA reads TGTGCCAGCTCTCTTCTCTCCAATCAGCCCCAGCATTTT. Translation gives CASSLLSNQPQHF. The rearrangement uses TRBV7-2 and TRBJ1-5; the D is unclear. The V gene lost 8 bases and the J gene lost 3 bases, with 11 bases spanning the gap. Germline V gives CDR1 SGHTA, CDR2 FQGNSA. The CDR3 is 13 amino acids.

The rearrangement joins TRBV5-1 to TRBJ2-5; tentative D call: TRBD2 (5 bases). The CDR3 is made up of 12 amino acids. The V gene's germline CDR1 is SGHRS and CDR2 YFSETQ. V was clipped by 3 bases and J by 5 bases, with 8 bases between them. The CDR3 DNA reads as TGCGCCAGCAGCTATAGCGTTGAGACCCAGTACTTC. Translation gives CASSYSVETQYF. The variable domain in full, with the rest retrieved from reference TRBV5-1 and TRBJ2-5, is KAGVTQTPRYLIKTRGQQVTLSCSPISGHRSVSWYQQTPGQGLQFLFEYFSETQRNKGNFPGRFSGRQFSNSRSEMNVSTLELGDSALYLCASSYSVETQYFGPGTRLLVL.

V is TRBV13 and J is TRBJ2-2; maybe TRBD2 (6 bases). Trimming removed 0 bases from V and 4 bases from J, with 6 bases in between. Germline CDR1 reads PRHDT; CDR2 reads FYEKMQ (reference sequence). There are 14 residues in the CDR3. The CDR3 sequence: CASSLGRGTGELFF. DNA of the CDR3: TGTGCCAGCAGCTTAGGGCGGGGCACCGGGGAGCTGTTTTTT.

The rearrangement links TRBV5-4 to TRBJ2-3, with 8 bases fitting TRBD2. Germline assignment: CDR1 SGHNT and CDR2 YYREEE (reference sequence). The V segment lost 2 bases and the J segment 6 bases; nucleotides outside the gene matches: 8. The CDR3 spans 15 residues. The CDR3 bases are TGTGCCAGCAGCTTCCACCCGACTAGCGCTGATACGCAGTATTTT. The encoded protein is CASSFHPTSADTQYF. Combining the CDR3 with reference TRBV5-4 and TRBJ2-3 gives the whole variable domain ETGVTQSPTHLIKTRGQQVTLRCSSQSGHNTVSWYQQALGQGPQFIFQYYREEENGRGNFPPRFSGLQFPNYSSELNVNALELDDSALYLCASSFHPTSADTQYFGPGTRLTVL.

This clone was seen more than once but under ten times. The rearrangement joins TRBV7-2 to TRBJ2-1, with 12 nucleotides matching TRBD2. Looked up from germline, CDR1 is SGHTA and CDR2 is FQGNSA. This CDR3 is built from 13 residues. Losses at the gene ends were 3 bases for V and 10 bases for J; bases not matched to a gene: 1. CDR3 DNA sequence: TGTGCCAGCAGCTTTGGACTAGCGGGGGAGCAGTTCTTC. Amino acid sequence: CASSFGLAGEQFF.

This clone appeared a few times. Other DNA variants within this sample encode the same CDR3. The chain employs TRBV19 and TRBJ2-7; TRBD1 matches 7 bases. CDR1 and CDR2 (germline): LNHDA, SQIVND (reference sequence). The J segment lost 3 bases and the V segment lost 3 bases, leaving 2 bases of the junction unmatched. The CDR3 totals 13 residues. DNA for the CDR3: TGTGCCAGTAGTATCTGGGACAGCTACGAGCAGTACTTC. Its translation: CASSIWDSYEQYF.

This clone was detected only once. CDR3 nucleotides: TGTGCCACCCAGATGACAGGGGGCGAAGGCGGTGGCTACACCTTC. Its protein product is CATQMTGGEGGGYTF. This chain uses TRBV6-5 with TRBJ1-2; 10 bases fit TRBD1. With V trimmed by 10 bases and J by 7 bases, 15 bases remained unmatched. CDR3 length: 15 amino acids. Germline V gene sequence: CDR1 MNHEY, CDR2 SVGAGI.

The CDR3 protein is CSVELLTGTGELFF. The CDR3 nucleotides read TGCAGCGTTGAACTACTAACGGGGACCGGGGAGCTGTTTTTT. The chain uses TRBV29-1 and TRBJ2-2, with a tentative D call TRBD2 (5 bases). Trimming removed 2 bases at V and 5 bases at J, with 12 bases between. The CDR3 length is 14 residues. Germline assignment: CDR1 SQVTM and CDR2 ANQGSEA.

V and J are TRBV28 and TRBJ2-1, with TRBD2 matching over 8 bases. The V gene end was trimmed by 2 bases and the J gene end by 12 bases; junction bases not matched to a gene: 0. The germline V gene encodes CDR1 MDHEN and CDR2 SYDVKM. The CDR3 is 11 amino acids. The CDR3 is CASSLAGGQFF. The CDR3 DNA reads as TGTGCCAGCAGTTTAGCGGGGGGGCAGTTCTTC.

This rearrangement joins TRBV27 to TRBJ2-4; TRBD2 might be the D (7 bases). The CDR3 covers 17 residues. Deletions cut 5 bases from V and 3 bases from J, with 20 bases between. Germline V gene data show CDR1 as MNHEY and CDR2 as SMNVEV (reference sequence). The CDR3 protein is CASSPARGGDDKNIQYF. The CDR3 bases are TGTGCCAGCAGTCCGGCAAGAGGGGGGGACGACAAAAACATTCAGTACTTC.

This clone was recorded a few times. J is TRBJ2-5 and V is TRBV18, with 8 bases fitting TRBD2. Germline CDR1 KGHSH, CDR2 LQKENI. The CDR3 contains 17 residues. The V and J ends lost 0 bases and 1 base, in that order; junction bases with no gene match: 7. CDR3 DNA sequence: TGTGCCAGCTCACCACCTTTTAGCGGGGACCTCCAAGAGACCCAGTACTTC. Protein product: CASSPPFSGDLQETQYF.